These T cell receptor beta chains were read from a single sample in a study of cytomegalovirus exposure and HLA in healthy donors. The repertoire was sequenced with immunoSEQ multiplex PCR; TCRdb's copy has only in-frame clones and lacks some. Among around 120,000 clones listed, roughly 69% were seen once. Sequences were obtained from PBMCs. The receptors here all came from a young man in good health and CMV-seropositive. CDR3s include the opening cysteine and the closing phenylalanine or tryptophan. A clone size is listed for some rows: how often the clone was seen (once, few, many), or a class if it is expanded.

v_gene	j_gene	abundance	CDR3aa
TRBV5-1	TRBJ2-5	-	CASSLGLGETQYF
TRBV6-5	-	-	CASSYSSGDYEQYF
TRBV27	TRBJ2-5	-	CASSLYTSGVLETQYF
TRBV2	TRBJ1-2	-	CASISDREGGYTF
TRBV4-1	TRBJ2-7	few	CASSQLPTSYEQYF
TRBV2	TRBJ2-1	-	CASLIVNEQFF
TRBV30	TRBJ2-7	-	CACAGQVGYEQYF
TRBV6-4	TRBJ1-6	-	CASSDSSISGPLHF
TRBV19	TRBJ2-7	-	CASSSGPSYEQYF
TRBV27	TRBJ2-7	-	CASSPGGWRYEQYF
TRBV10-3	TRBJ1-3	-	CAQGSGNTIYF
TRBV10-3	TRBJ2-3	-	CAISTTGRSTDTQYF
TRBV15	TRBJ2-2	-	CATSREGTVTGELFF
TRBV7-8	TRBJ1-3	-	CASSSYRDWSGNTIYF
TRBV11-2	TRBJ1-1	-	CASRQVHEAFF
TRBV6-5	TRBJ2-5	-	CASSYRQGETQYF
TRBV5-5	TRBJ1-2	-	CASSLVWAPSSTNYGYTF
TRBV7-6	TRBJ2-7	few	CASSLAGGEQYF
TRBV6-6	TRBJ1-5	-	CASTTTGSQPQHF
TRBV29-1	TRBJ2-3	-	CSVDETGGAGDTQYF
TRBV30	TRBJ1-3	-	CAWSGDSGNTIYF
TRBV18	TRBJ1-2	-	CASSPAQNYGYTF